One and the same sample provided the 30 T cell receptor beta chains below, sequenced in a study of blood T cell repertoires in COVID-19. The assay was immunoSEQ multiplex PCR, and TCRdb's table has in-frame clones only and misses some. The sample records 84,000 or so clones, around four fifths being singletons. The sequenced sample consisted of peripheral blood. Source of these receptors: a man aged 80 or over with active or convalescent COVID-19.

The CDR3 here is CASSAVWRLLFF. DNA of the CDR3: TGTGCCAGCAGTGCAGTCTGGCGGTTACTGTTTTTT. The rearrangement joins TRBV2 to TRBJ1-4, with unresolved D. Deletions cut 4 bases from V and 13 bases from J, with 13 bases between. From germline, CDR1 is SNHLY and CDR2 FYNNEI. CDR3 length: 12 residues.

The chain has TRBV3-1 (or the pseudogene TRBV3-2) and TRBJ2-4; possibly TRBD2 for D (6 bases). CDR3 length: 17 amino acids. Germline CDR1 is LGHDT and CDR2 is YNNKEL (reference sequence). The V gene lost 1 base and the J gene lost 0 bases, with 13 bases spanning the gap. The CDR3 spells CASSQGAGTLAKNIQYF. DNA of the CDR3: TGTGCCAGCAGCCAAGGTGCGGGGACGCTAGCCAAAAACATTCAGTACTTC.

The V call is TRBV30, the J call TRBJ1-1; 7 nucleotides match TRBD1. CDR1 and CDR2 (germline): GTSNPN, SVGIG (reference sequence). The CDR3 covers 16 residues. V gave up 0 bases and J gave up 4 bases; unmatched junction bases: 11. CDR3 residues: CAWSVLGGRGGTEAFF. CDR3 nucleotide sequence: TGTGCCTGGAGTGTACTAGGGGGCCGGGGAGGCACTGAAGCTTTCTTT. The entire variable domain, with the rest obtained from reference TRBV30 and TRBJ1-1, is as follows: SQTIHQWPATLVQPVGSPLSLECTVEGTSNPNLYWYRQAAGRGLQLLFYSVGIGQISSEVPQNLSASRPQDRQFILSSKKLLLSDSGFYLCAWSVLGGRGGTEAFFGQGTRLTVV.

V usage is TRBV7-3 and J usage is TRBJ2-3; TRBD2 is a possible D gene (5 bases). The germline CDR1 and CDR2 sequences are SGHTA and FQGTGA. The CDR3 runs to 15 residues. The V gene lost 3 bases and the J gene lost 0 bases, with 10 bases spanning the gap. CDR3 region: CASSLADSSTDTQYF. For the CDR3, the DNA is TGTGCCAGCAGCTTGGCGGACTCTAGCACAGATACGCAGTATTTT.

CDR3 coding DNA: TGTGCCAGCAGCTCACAGGGAGCGGCGGATGAAAAACTGTTTTTT. It specifies CASSSQGAADEKLFF. This chain joins TRBV5-5 and TRBJ1-4; tentatively, D is TRBD1 (6 bases). V shed 3 bases and J shed 6 bases, with 15 bases lying between them. The CDR3 runs 15 residues. Looked up from germline, CDR1 is SGHKS and CDR2 is YYEKEE (reference sequence).

The chain is built from TRBV9 and TRBJ2-5; 7 bases align to TRBD2. CDR1 SGDLS and CDR2 YYNGEE come from the germline V gene. The J segment lost 1 base and the V segment lost 3 bases, leaving 3 bases of the junction unmatched. The CDR3 runs to 14 residues. The CDR3 DNA is TGTGCCAGCAGCGCGGGACTAATCCAAGAGACCCAGTACTTC. Its translation is CASSAGLIQETQYF.

The chain is built from TRBV6-4 and TRBJ1-2; D is uncertain. The CDR3 spans 13 residues. V lost 3 bases to trimming and J lost 7 bases, with 12 bases between them. Per germline, CDR1 MRHNA and CDR2 SNTAGT. The CDR3 region is CASSEEGPVGYTF. In nucleotides, the CDR3 is TGTGCCAGCAGTGAGGAGGGTCCGGTTGGCTACACCTTC.

The chain is built from TRBV27 and TRBJ1-4; D is ambiguous. V lost 5 bases to trimming and J lost 7 bases, with 17 bases between them. Germline assignment: CDR1 MNHEY and CDR2 SMNVEV (reference sequence). The length of the CDR3 is 15 residues. CDR3 loop: CASSPRSNPGEKLFF. The DNA for the CDR3 is TGTGCCAGCAGTCCAAGGTCCAACCCGGGTGAAAAACTGTTTTTT.

The CDR3 DNA reads TGTGCCAGCTCACCACCATCGGGGTTGGGCACTGAAGCTTTCTTT. The encoded protein is CASSPPSGLGTEAFF. This chain connects TRBV18 to TRBJ1-1; D is undetermined. This CDR3 contains 15 residues. V was pared by 0 bases and J by 4 bases, with 12 bases between. From germline, CDR1 is KGHSH and CDR2 LQKENI.

This chain connects TRBV10-3 to TRBJ1-3; D is unclear. CDR1 is ENHRY and CDR2 is SYGVKD in the germline V gene. The CDR3 runs to 14 residues. V lost 0 bases to trimming and J lost 4 bases, with 7 bases between them. CDR3 sequence reads: CAISESPLGNTIYF. CDR3 DNA: TGTGCCATCAGTGAGTCCCCTTTAGGAAACACCATATATTTT.

This clone came up a few times. The rearrangement uses TRBV19 and TRBJ1-5; 8 bases are shared with TRBD1. The CDR3 consists of 15 residues. The V gene end was trimmed by 6 bases and the J gene end by 6 bases; junction bases not matched to a gene: 10. Germline CDR1 is LNHDA and CDR2 is SQIVND (reference sequence). The CDR3 is CASSPYQGAVQPQHF. Here the CDR3 DNA reads TGTGCCAGTAGCCCTTATCAGGGGGCAGTTCAGCCCCAGCATTTT.

The chain is built from TRBV3-1 (or the pseudogene TRBV3-2) and TRBJ2-3; TRBD1 aligns across 9 bases. Trimming removed 8 bases from V and 1 base from J; junction bases left unmatched: 13. Germline CDR1 is LGHDT and CDR2 is YNNKEL (reference sequence). The CDR3 is 17 residues long. For the CDR3, the DNA is TGTGCCAGCGGGCGGGGACAGGGCCCTTCCGGCACAGATACGCAGTATTTT. Protein sequence: CASGRGQGPSGTDTQYF.

This clone has just one count. The V gene is TRBV6-5, the J gene TRBJ2-2, with D possibly matching TRBD2 (6 bases). The germline V gene has CDR1 MNHEY and CDR2 SVGAGI. The CDR3 is 15 residues long. Between the trimmed V and J ends, which lost 2 bases and 2 bases, there was a span of 9 bases. CDR3 in DNA: TGTGCCAGCAGTTACGACGGGACTAACACCGGGGAGCTGTTTTTT. This sequence encodes CASSYDGTNTGELFF.

The chain links TRBV13 to TRBJ1-5; D is unresolved. Germline V gene sequence: CDR1 PRHDT, CDR2 FYEKMQ (reference sequence). Trimming removed 2 bases from V and 3 bases from J, with 8 bases in between. CDR3 length: 14 amino acids. CDR3 protein: CASSLMADNQPQHF. The CDR3 nucleotides are TGTGCCAGCAGCTTAATGGCGGACAATCAGCCCCAGCATTTT.

This clone was observed a handful of times. The chain is built from TRBV6-1 and TRBJ1-1; the match to TRBD1 covers 7 bases. The CDR3 loop spans 15 amino acids. The V gene end was trimmed by 2 bases and the J gene end by 4 bases; junction bases not matched to a gene: 7. Germline assignment: CDR1 MNHNS and CDR2 SASEGT. The CDR3 coding sequence is TGTGCCAGCAGTGAAACAGGGGTTGGGGTCACTGAAGCTTTCTTT. This translates into CASSETGVGVTEAFF.

The chain carries TRBV28 and TRBJ2-5, with 10 bases fitting TRBD2. Germline V CDR1 and CDR2: MDHEN, SYDVKM. V was clipped by 6 bases and J by 0 bases; unmatched bases: 13. The CDR3 spans 18 residues. As DNA, the CDR3 is TGTGCCAGCAGCCCCCCAACTATACTAGCGGGGAACCAAGAGACCCAGTACTTC. This translates into CASSPPTILAGNQETQYF.

A single count supports this clone. J is TRBJ1-2 and V is TRBV24-1; D remains ambiguous. This CDR3 is built from 14 residues. In germline, CDR1 is KGHDR, CDR2 SFDVKD. Deletions cut 4 bases from V and 2 bases from J, with 10 bases between. The CDR3 loop reads CATSDSPLNYGYTF. The CDR3 coding sequence is TGTGCCACCAGTGACTCCCCCTTAAACTATGGCTACACCTTC.

This chain connects TRBV24-1 to TRBJ2-2, with TRBD1 matching over 10 bases. The CDR3 contains 15 residues. CDR1 is KGHDR, CDR2 SFDVKD, per germline. The V gene end was trimmed by 9 bases and the J gene end by 10 bases; junction bases not matched to a gene: 13. The CDR3 loop reads CATGPGTGVAEELFF. The CDR3, as DNA: TGTGCCACCGGACCCGGGACAGGGGTCGCGGAGGAGCTGTTTTTT.

The chain has TRBV28 and TRBJ1-1, with TRBD1 matching 7 bases. J was trimmed by 5 bases and V by 6 bases; bases with no gene match: 9. The germline V gene encodes CDR1 MDHEN and CDR2 SYDVKM. The CDR3 has 14 residues. The CDR3 is CASRVGGVRTEAFF. CDR3 DNA sequence: TGTGCCAGCAGGGTAGGGGGCGTAAGGACTGAAGCTTTCTTT.

The CDR3 DNA reads TGTGCCAGCTCCTGGACCGGGACACCCCTTAACAATGAGCAGTTCTTC. It is translated as CASSWTGTPLNNEQFF. The chain carries TRBV5-6 and TRBJ2-1, with D possibly TRBD1 on 6 matching bases. The V end lost 7 bases, the J end lost 5 bases, and 22 bases lay between the germline ends. The CDR3 is 16 residues long. The germline V gene has CDR1 SGHDT and CDR2 YYEEEE.

The V and J genes are TRBV5-6 and TRBJ2-7, with TRBD1 matching 7 bases. Unmatched junction bases numbered 8, after V lost 5 bases and J lost 6 bases. Germline CDR1 is SGHDT and CDR2 is YYEEEE. The CDR3 sequence is 13 residues long. Written as DNA, the CDR3 is TGTGCCAGCAGGCGGACAGGCACCCTCGAGCAGTACGTC. It encodes CASRRTGTLEQYV.

The chain recombines TRBV6-5 with TRBJ1-6; no reliable D call. The ends were cut back, 5 bases at V and 5 bases at J, with 4 bases in the middle. This CDR3 region has 12 residues. Germline CDR1 MNHEY, CDR2 SVGAGI. The CDR3 sequence is CASSQNNSPLHF. The CDR3 DNA reads as TGTGCCAGCAGTCAGAATAATTCACCCCTCCACTTT.

The chain is built from TRBV5-5 and TRBJ1-3; D ambiguous. The ends were cut back, 0 bases at V and 2 bases at J, with 6 bases in the middle. The CDR3 totals 14 residues. Looked up from germline, CDR1 is SGHKS and CDR2 is YYEKEE (reference sequence). CDR3: CASSLDLAGNTIYF. The CDR3 DNA follows: TGTGCCAGCAGCTTGGACTTAGCTGGAAACACCATATATTTT.

The V call is TRBV18, the J call TRBJ2-3, with 9 bases lining up with TRBD1. The CDR3 runs to 16 residues. CDR1 is KGHSH, CDR2 LQKENI, per germline. With V trimmed by 5 bases and J by 1 base, 7 bases remained unmatched. CDR3 nucleotide sequence: TGTGCCAGCTCAACACAACAGGGGGCAGGCACAGATACGCAGTATTTT. It is translated as CASSTQQGAGTDTQYF. The variable domain in full, with the rest retrieved from reference TRBV18 and TRBJ2-3, is NAGVMQNPRHLVRRRGQEARLRCSPMKGHSHVYWYRQLPEEGLKFMVYLQKENIIDESGMPKERFSAEFPKEGPSILRIQQVVRGDSAAYFCASSTQQGAGTDTQYFGPGTRLTVL.

V and J are TRBV4-1 and TRBJ1-4; TRBD1 agrees at 8 bases. This CDR3 contains 18 residues. Trimming took 6 bases from V and 7 from J; bases not matched to a gene: 19. CDR1 and CDR2 (germline): MGHRA, YSYEKL. The CDR3 nucleotides are TGCGCCAGCAGACTAACGGCAGGGGGCGCCAGCTTGGCTGAAAAACTGTTTTTT. It is translated as CASRLTAGGASLAEKLFF.

This clone was detected a few times. The chain joins TRBV30 to TRBJ1-6; D is unclear. Trimming cost V 1 base and J 7 bases, with 8 bases left between them. CDR3 length: 13 amino acids. From germline, CDR1 is GTSNPN and CDR2 SVGIG (reference sequence). In nucleotides, the CDR3 is TGTGCCTGGAGTGAACTGAGAAATTCACCCCTCCACTTT. Translation: CAWSELRNSPLHF.

This chain links TRBV5-1 with TRBJ2-5; no clear D gene. Per germline, CDR1 SGHRS and CDR2 YFSETQ. The CDR3 spans 14 residues. The V and J ends lost 0 bases and 1 base respectively, with 7 bases between them. This CDR3 reads CASSLVRFQETQYF. CDR3 coding DNA: TGCGCCAGCAGCTTGGTACGGTTCCAAGAGACCCAGTACTTC. Drawing the rest from reference TRBV5-1 and TRBJ2-5, the complete variable domain is KAGVTQTPRYLIKTRGQQVTLSCSPISGHRSVSWYQQTPGQGLQFLFEYFSETQRNKGNFPGRFSGRQFSNSRSEMNVSTLELGDSALYLCASSLVRFQETQYFGPGTRLLVL.

The J gene is TRBJ1-4, the V gene TRBV3-1 (or the pseudogene TRBV3-2); no clear D gene. V was trimmed by 4 bases and J by 6 bases, leaving 6 bases between them. CDR3 length equals 12 residues. CDR1 is LGHDT and CDR2 is YNNKEL in the germline V gene (reference sequence). CDR3 region: CASSRQDEKLFF. The CDR3 DNA reads as TGTGCCAGCAGCCGCCAGGATGAAAAACTGTTTTTT.

The rearrangement links TRBV5-6 to TRBJ2-2; TRBD2 aligns across 13 bases. The CDR3 spans 17 residues. V shed 4 bases, J shed 5 bases, and the junction held 8 bases outside the gene matches. Germline CDR1 and CDR2: SGHDT and YYEEEE. The CDR3 region is CASSLLGLAGETGELFF. In DNA form, the CDR3 reads TGTGCCAGCAGCCTCTTAGGACTAGCGGGAGAGACCGGGGAGCTGTTTTTT.

The rearrangement joins TRBV28 to TRBJ1-5; D possibly corresponds to TRBD1 (5 bases). Trimming stripped 5 bases from V and 2 bases from J, with 16 bases between. The CDR3 length is 16 residues. Germline assignment: CDR1 MDHEN and CDR2 SYDVKM. CDR3 protein: CASSPGTLAGNQPQHF. The CDR3 nucleotides read TGTGCCAGCAGTCCCGGGACTCTAGCCGGCAATCAGCCCCAGCATTTT.